These 31 T cell receptor beta chains share one sample of origin, sequenced in a study of cytomegalovirus exposure and HLA in healthy donors. The PCR was carried out with 60 Vbeta primers and 13 Jbeta primers. Sequencing used immunoSEQ multiplex PCR; TCRdb keeps in-frame clones, though not all of them. The sample lists nearly 95,000 clones; roughly 73% were seen once. Sequences were obtained from PBMCs. Every receptor here comes from a woman in her forties in good health and CMV-seronegative.

This sequence joins TRBV5-1 and TRBJ1-1; TRBD1 might be the D (6 bases). The CDR3 sequence is 13 residues long. Per the germline V gene, CDR1 is SGHRS and CDR2 is YFSETQ. Trimming removed 1 base at V and 7 bases at J, with 11 bases between. The CDR3 DNA is TGCGCCAGCAGCTTGAACAGGGCCCTTGAAGCTTTCTTT. Protein: CASSLNRALEAFF.

Only a few counts were recorded for this clone. The rearrangement links TRBV4-3 to TRBJ2-2, with D possibly being TRBD1 (5 bases). From germline, CDR1 is LGHNA and CDR2 YSLEER. Trimming stripped 1 base from V and 5 bases from J, with 11 bases between. The CDR3 is 15 amino acids. This CDR3 reads CASSQAGSETGELFF. The CDR3 DNA sequence: TGCGCCAGCAGCCAAGCAGGGTCGGAAACCGGGGAGCTGTTTTTT.

The genes are TRBV6-1 and TRBJ2-5; a weak D match, TRBD1 (6 bases). Germline V CDR1 and CDR2: MNHNS, SASEGT. The CDR3 spans 17 residues. V was clipped by 4 bases and J by 5 bases, with 23 bases between them. CDR3 sequence reads: CASSGPRDIRPHETQYF. The CDR3 DNA reads as TGTGCCAGCAGTGGACCACGGGACATTCGGCCACACGAGACCCAGTACTTC.

The chain has TRBV7-9 and TRBJ2-7; TRBD1 matches at 7 bases. The J segment lost 1 base and the V segment lost 4 bases, leaving 7 bases of the junction unmatched. This CDR3 has 15 residues. CDR1 is SEHNR and CDR2 is FQNEAQ in the germline V gene (reference sequence). CDR3 loop: CASSSTGDGSYEQYF. CDR3 in DNA: TGTGCCAGCAGCTCTACAGGGGACGGGTCCTACGAGCAGTACTTC.

This chain links TRBV10-3 with TRBJ1-1; D not resolved. The germline CDR1 and CDR2 sequences are ENHRY and SYGVKD. This CDR3 spans 16 amino acids. With 0 bases removed from V and 1 base from J, the gap between germline ends came to 12 bases. The CDR3 loop is CAISESTPGSNTEAFF. The CDR3 nucleotides read TGTGCCATCAGTGAGTCAACTCCGGGATCGAACACTGAAGCTTTCTTT.

V gene TRBV13 combines with J gene TRBJ1-5; no clear D gene. Germline CDR1 and CDR2: PRHDT and FYEKMQ (reference sequence). CDR3 length equals 14 residues. Trimming pared 2 bases from V and 1 base from J, leaving 6 bases between. The DNA for the CDR3 is TGTGCCAGCAGCTTATCACGGAGCAATCAGCCCCAGCATTTT. It encodes CASSLSRSNQPQHF.

The rearrangement links TRBV5-6 to TRBJ1-2; 7 bases map to TRBD1. The germline CDR1 and CDR2 sequences are SGHDT and YYEEEE. The V and J ends lost 0 bases and 6 bases, in that order; junction bases with no gene match: 8. This CDR3 is 15 amino acids long. The CDR3 DNA is TGTGCCAGCAGCTTGGACCAGACAGGGTTTGATGGCTACACCTTC. This gives the protein CASSLDQTGFDGYTF.

The chain employs TRBV18 and TRBJ1-5, with D perhaps TRBD1 (6 bases). Germline V gives CDR1 KGHSH, CDR2 LQKENI. The V and J ends lost 4 bases and 4 bases respectively, with 8 bases between them. CDR3 size: 13 residues. CDR3 loop: CASSQDRNQPQHF. CDR3 in DNA: TGTGCCAGCTCACAAGACAGGAATCAGCCCCAGCATTTT.

This rearrangement joins TRBV6-5 to TRBJ2-7; no definite D call. The CDR3 loop spans 11 amino acids. V lost 5 bases and J 5 bases, leaving 7 bases between the germline ends. Germline V CDR1 and CDR2: MNHEY, SVGAGI. CDR3 loop: CASSTPDEQYF. Here the CDR3 DNA reads TGTGCCAGCAGTACCCCAGACGAGCAGTACTTC.

The rearrangement links TRBV9 to TRBJ1-5; 7 positions match TRBD1. V trimming: 3 bases; J trimming: 4 bases; junction bases outside the gene matches: 4. CDR1 is SGDLS and CDR2 is YYNGEE in the germline V gene. The length of the CDR3 is 14 residues. CDR3 loop: CASSDGTENQPQHF. The CDR3 bases are TGTGCCAGCAGCGACGGGACAGAGAATCAGCCCCAGCATTTT. Variable domain in full (rest from reference TRBV9 and TRBJ1-5): DSGVTQTPKHLITATGQRVTLRCSPRSGDLSVYWYQQSLDQGLQFLIQYYNGEERAKGNILERFSAQQFPDLHSELNLSSLELGDSALYFCASSDGTENQPQHFGDGTRLSIL.

This clone was observed a handful of times. V gene TRBV5-1 combines with J gene TRBJ2-7; tentative D call: TRBD1 (6 bases). This CDR3 region has 14 residues. CDR1 and CDR2 from the germline V gene are SGHRS and YFSETQ. Deletions cut 4 bases from V and 5 bases from J, with 16 bases between. For the CDR3, the DNA is TGCGCCAGCAGCACAACAGGGAACGTCAACGAGCAGTACTTC. This translates into CASSTTGNVNEQYF.

V and J are TRBV14 and TRBJ2-3; TRBD1 might be the D (5 bases). Germline-derived CDR1 and CDR2 are SGHDN and FVKESK. This CDR3 has 15 residues. Trimming removed 5 bases at V and 1 base at J, with 13 bases between. In DNA, the CDR3 is TGTGCCAGCAGCTATACGTTCAGGGGCACAGATACGCAGTATTTT. Encoded protein: CASSYTFRGTDTQYF.

The chain has TRBV11-2 and TRBJ1-1; D unclear. The CDR3 length is 16 residues. Trimming took off 7 bases at V and 1 base at J, with 19 bases between the two ends. Germline V CDR1 and CDR2: SGHAT, FQNNGV. The CDR3: CASNPQARVTNTEAFF. For the CDR3, the DNA is TGTGCCAGCAACCCTCAGGCGAGGGTCACGAACACTGAAGCTTTCTTT.

The chain recombines TRBV5-1 with TRBJ1-1, with TRBD1 matching 9 bases. The CDR3 runs 18 residues. CDR1 SGHRS and CDR2 YFSETQ come from the germline V gene. The V and J ends lost 2 bases and 4 bases, in that order; junction bases with no gene match: 15. The DNA of the CDR3 is TGCGCCAGCAGCTTTCGATCGGGACAGGGCTGGAAGAGCACTGAAGCTTTCTTT. Protein: CASSFRSGQGWKSTEAFF.

The genes are TRBV18 and TRBJ2-7; D is perhaps TRBD1 (5 bases). The germline V and J ends were trimmed by 2 bases and 1 base, with 9 bases remaining between them. Germline values: CDR1 KGHSH, CDR2 LQKENI. This CDR3 has 14 amino acids. The CDR3 loop is CASSPGAASYEQYF. In DNA, the CDR3 is TGTGCCAGCTCACCAGGGGCAGCTTCCTACGAGCAGTACTTC. Using reference TRBV18 and TRBJ2-7 for the parts outside the CDR3, the full variable domain is NAGVMQNPRHLVRRRGQEARLRCSPMKGHSHVYWYRQLPEEGLKFMVYLQKENIIDESGMPKERFSAEFPKEGPSILRIQQVVRGDSAAYFCASSPGAASYEQYFGPGTRLTVT.

This clone came up once. The chain uses TRBV7-2 and TRBJ1-1, with 8 bases that match TRBD1. V trimming: 2 bases; J trimming: 4 bases; junction bases outside the gene matches: 6. The CDR3 is 15 residues long. The germline CDR1 and CDR2 sequences are SGHTA and FQGNSA. The CDR3 region is CASSLNQGAGTEAFF. CDR3 in DNA: TGTGCCAGCAGCTTAAACCAGGGGGCTGGCACTGAAGCTTTCTTT.

The chain uses TRBV5-6 and TRBJ1-2; the match to TRBD1 covers 7 bases. Germline loops: CDR1 SGHDT, CDR2 YYEEEE. V shed 0 bases, J shed 4 bases, and the junction held 6 bases outside the gene matches. CDR3 length: 15 residues. The CDR3 nucleotides read TGTGCCAGCAGCTTGGCGGAGGGGGCGAGCTATGGCTACACCTTC. Encoded protein: CASSLAEGASYGYTF.

A single count supports this clone. The chain is built from TRBV6-5 and TRBJ1-1; D is unclear. V lost 2 bases and J 1 base, leaving 14 bases between the germline ends. This CDR3 contains 16 residues. The germline CDR1 and CDR2 sequences are MNHEY and SVGAGI. CDR3 bases: TGTGCCAGCAGTTACGGGTACGTGGGCAAGAACACTGAAGCTTTCTTT. Translation: CASSYGYVGKNTEAFF.

The chain joins TRBV5-1 to TRBJ2-3; TRBD1 aligns across 8 bases. CDR1 and CDR2 (germline): SGHRS, YFSETQ. V was clipped by 4 bases and J by 2 bases; unmatched bases: 9. The CDR3 sequence is 16 residues long. The CDR3: CASSLGQGTSTDTQYF. For the CDR3, the DNA is TGCGCCAGCAGCCTCGGACAGGGAACCTCCACAGATACGCAGTATTTT.

This clone was counted at least ten times. The J gene is TRBJ1-1, the V gene TRBV6-5; maybe TRBD1 (6 bases). V was cut by 2 bases and J by 6 bases, with 13 bases left in between. From germline, CDR1 is MNHEY and CDR2 SVGAGI. This CDR3 region has 14 residues. The CDR3 DNA sequence: TGTGCCAGCAGTTACCTCAGGGGTGGTGCTGAAGCTTTCTTT. This sequence encodes CASSYLRGGAEAFF.

This chain links TRBV30 with TRBJ1-2, with 7 bases that match TRBD1. Germline V gene sequence: CDR1 GTSNPN, CDR2 SVGIG (reference sequence). The CDR3 extends over 13 amino acids. J was trimmed by 4 bases and V by 3 bases; bases with no gene match: 5. CDR3 DNA sequence: TGTGCCTGGAGACCCGCAGGGGGCTATGGCTACACCTTC. It codes for CAWRPAGGYGYTF.

This chain joins TRBV29-1 and TRBJ1-1; tentative D call: TRBD1 (6 bases). V was pared by 1 base and J by 3 bases, with 12 bases between. The CDR3 extends over 14 amino acids. Germline CDR1 and CDR2: SQVTM and ANQGSEA. Written as DNA, the CDR3 is TGCAGCGTTGAAGTCGGGGGGCTATACACTGAAGCTTTCTTT. Translated, it gives CSVEVGGLYTEAFF.

The table lists this clone with a count of one. The chain has TRBV9 and TRBJ2-2; no reliable D call. CDR3 length: 16 amino acids. CDR1 is SGDLS and CDR2 is YYNGEE in the germline V gene. V gave up 4 bases and J gave up 3 bases, with 16 bases separating them. The DNA of the CDR3 is TGTGCCAGCAGCTCGAGGTCCATCGTGGACACCGGGGAGCTGTTTTTT. It specifies CASSSRSIVDTGELFF.

By its share, this clone is medium-sized. The chain combines TRBV4-2 with TRBJ2-7, with 10 bases identical to TRBD1. This CDR3 comprises 15 residues. From germline, CDR1 is LGHNA and CDR2 YNFKEQ. J lost 4 bases, V lost 0 bases, and 3 bases had no gene match. The CDR3 is CASSQEGTGVYEQYF. The CDR3 region has the DNA TGTGCCAGCAGCCAAGAGGGGACAGGGGTATACGAGCAGTACTTC.

CDR3 sequence: CASSEAGLGGGYTF. Here the CDR3 DNA reads TGTGCCAGCAGTGAAGCGGGCCTTGGGGGGGGCTACACCTTC. V is TRBV2 and J is TRBJ1-2; tentatively, D is TRBD1 (5 bases). Germline V gives CDR1 SNHLY, CDR2 FYNNEI. This CDR3 is built from 14 residues. The V end lost 0 bases, the J end lost 8 bases, and 13 bases lay between the germline ends.

The V gene is TRBV7-2, the J gene TRBJ1-4; D is possibly TRBD1 (6 bases). Germline V lookup: CDR1 SGHTA, CDR2 FQGNSA. The CDR3 runs 14 residues. V gave up 5 bases and J gave up 7 bases, with 14 bases separating them. In nucleotides, the CDR3 is TGTGCCAGCAGCGAGGGGGGGATCGCTGAAAAACTGTTTTTT. Translation: CASSEGGIAEKLFF.

V gene TRBV27 combines with J gene TRBJ2-5; possibly TRBD1 for D (6 bases). The CDR3 length is 17 residues. V was shortened by 3 bases and J by 1 base, with 18 bases between the two germline ends. Germline loops: CDR1 MNHEY, CDR2 SMNVEV (reference sequence). The CDR3 nucleotides are TGTGCCAGCAGTTTTCTACCCCCAGGGGCCCGCCAAGAGACCCAGTACTTC. It translates to CASSFLPPGARQETQYF.

The chain has TRBV7-2 and TRBJ1-2; D ambiguous. This CDR3 is 15 amino acids long. V dropped 4 bases and J dropped 8 bases, with 20 bases sitting between them. The germline gives CDR1 SGHTA, CDR2 FQGNSA. The CDR3, as DNA: TGTGCCAGCAGCTCCTACCGGGGTATGATAACGGGCTACACCTTC. Its translation: CASSSYRGMITGYTF.

The sample holds a few counts of this clone. This chain links TRBV5-1 with TRBJ2-1; the D gene is possibly TRBD2 (6 bases). This CDR3 has 15 residues. Germline V CDR1 and CDR2: SGHRS, YFSETQ. Between the trimmed V and J ends, which lost 0 bases and 4 bases, there was a span of 11 bases. The CDR3 region has the DNA TGCGCCAGCAGCTTGGTACGCGGGGATTACAATGAGCAGTTCTTC. Translation: CASSLVRGDYNEQFF.

The chain joins TRBV7-2 to TRBJ2-3; TRBD2 matches 11 bases. The CDR3 sequence is 19 residues long. Germline lookup yields CDR1 SGHTA and CDR2 FQGNSA. Losses at the gene ends were 4 bases for V and 5 bases for J; bases not matched to a gene: 17. The CDR3 DNA sequence: TGTGCCAGCAGCTCGCGTCGCCTATCCATAGCGGGGGGGCGAGATACGCAGTATTTT. Protein: CASSSRRLSIAGGRDTQYF.

The chain links TRBV30 to TRBJ2-5; D gene ambiguous. CDR1 and CDR2 from the germline V gene are GTSNPN and SVGIG (reference sequence). Trimming shortened V by 5 bases and J by 2 bases, and 6 bases separated the two germline ends. This CDR3 contains 11 residues. The CDR3 sequence: CAWSQQETQYF. CDR3 DNA: TGTGCCTGGTCTCAGCAAGAGACCCAGTACTTC.